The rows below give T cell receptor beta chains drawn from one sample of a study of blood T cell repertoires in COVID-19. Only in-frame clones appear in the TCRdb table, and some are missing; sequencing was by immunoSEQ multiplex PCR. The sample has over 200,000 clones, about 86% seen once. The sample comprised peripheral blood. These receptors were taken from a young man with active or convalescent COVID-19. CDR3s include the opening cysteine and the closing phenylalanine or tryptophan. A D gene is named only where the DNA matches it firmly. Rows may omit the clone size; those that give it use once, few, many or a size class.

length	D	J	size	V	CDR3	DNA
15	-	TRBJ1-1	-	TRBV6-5	CASRPRLTGSPEAFF	TGTGCCAGCAGACCAAGACTTACAGGGTCCCCTGAAGCTTTCTTT
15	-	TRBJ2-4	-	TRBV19	CASTPRAVSKNIQYF	TGTGCCAGTACACCCAGGGCGGTTTCCAAAAACATTCAGTACTTC
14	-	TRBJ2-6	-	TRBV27	CASSWGPGANVLTF	TGTGCCAGCAGTTGGGGGCCTGGGGCCAACGTCCTGACTTTC
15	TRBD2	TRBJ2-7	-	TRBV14	CASSQALAGGYEQYF	TGTGCCAGCAGCCAAGCCCTAGCGGGAGGCTACGAGCAGTACTTC
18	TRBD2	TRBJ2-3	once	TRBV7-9	CASSQRRLAGGGTDTQYF	TGTGCCAGCAGCCAGAGGAGGCTAGCGGGAGGTGGCACAGATACGCAGTATTTT
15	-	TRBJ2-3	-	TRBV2	CASRGGTSSTDTQYF	TGTGCCAGCAGGGGGGGTACCTCTAGCACAGATACGCAGTATTTT
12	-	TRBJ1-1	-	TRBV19	CASSFGDTEAFF	TGTGCTAGCTCTTTTGGCGACACTGAAGCTTTCTTT
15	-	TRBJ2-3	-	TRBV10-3	CAISWKSGYTDTQYF	TGTGCCATCAGCTGGAAATCGGGGTACACAGATACGCAGTATTTT
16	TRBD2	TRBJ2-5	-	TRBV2	CASSEPRTSGRETQYF	TGTGCCAGCAGTGAACCCCGGACTAGCGGACGGGAGACCCAGTACTTC
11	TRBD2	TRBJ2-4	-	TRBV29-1	CSGAGGAIQYF	TGCAGCGGTGCCGGGGGGGCAATTCAGTACTTC
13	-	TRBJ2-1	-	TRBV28	CATLEPLRNEQFF	TGTGCCACCTTGGAGCCTTTGAGGAATGAGCAGTTCTTC
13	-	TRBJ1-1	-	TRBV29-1	CSVPTDMNTEAFF	TGCAGCGTTCCGACAGACATGAACACTGAAGCTTTCTTT
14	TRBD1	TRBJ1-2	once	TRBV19	CASSISRGDYGYTF	TGTGCCAGTAGTATCTCCAGGGGGGACTATGGCTACACCTTC
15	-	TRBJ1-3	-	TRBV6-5	CASSYSSLAGNTIYF	TGTGCCAGCAGTTACTCGAGTTTGGCTGGAAACACCATATATTTT
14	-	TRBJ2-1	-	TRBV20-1	CSASLGPALSEQFF	TGCAGTGCTAGTTTGGGGCCCGCCTTGAGTGAGCAGTTCTTC
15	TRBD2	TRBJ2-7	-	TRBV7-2	CASSLSGEARYEQYF	TGTGCCAGCAGCCTGAGCGGGGAGGCGCGCTACGAGCAGTACTTC
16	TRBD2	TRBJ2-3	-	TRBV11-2	CASSLAVAGGVDTQYF	TGTGCCAGCAGCTTAGCGGTAGCGGGAGGGGTAGATACGCAGTATTTT
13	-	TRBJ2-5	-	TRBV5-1	CASSLSQSETQYF	TGCGCCAGCAGCTTGTCGCAGTCAGAGACCCAGTACTTC
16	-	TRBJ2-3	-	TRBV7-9	CASSLRQSGSTDTQYF	TGTGCCAGCAGCTTGAGACAGAGCGGGAGCACAGATACGCAGTATTTT
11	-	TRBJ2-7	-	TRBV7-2	CATGVAYEQYF	TGTGCCACCGGAGTCGCCTACGAGCAGTACTTC
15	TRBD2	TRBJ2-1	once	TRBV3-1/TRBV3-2	CASSSLAGSYNEQFF	TGTGCCAGCAGCTCACTAGCGGGTTCCTACAATGAGCAGTTCTTC
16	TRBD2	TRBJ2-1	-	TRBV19	CARYPGLAGVGNEQFF	TGTGCCAGGTACCCGGGACTAGCGGGAGTCGGGAATGAGCAGTTCTTC
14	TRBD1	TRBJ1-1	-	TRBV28	CASSLSGQGNLAFF	TGTGCCAGCAGTTTAAGTGGACAGGGCAATTTGGCTTTCTTT
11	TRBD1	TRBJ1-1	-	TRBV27	CASIDPGGAFF	TGTGCCAGCATCGACCCAGGGGGGGCTTTCTTT
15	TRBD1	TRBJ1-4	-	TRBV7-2	CASSALRGTGEKLFF	TGTGCCAGCAGCGCCCTCAGGGGGACTGGTGAAAAACTGTTTTTT
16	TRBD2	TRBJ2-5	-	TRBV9	CASSVGPSGRAETQYF	TGTGCCAGCAGCGTAGGTCCTAGCGGGAGGGCTGAGACCCAGTACTTC
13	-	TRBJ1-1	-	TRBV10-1	CASTIDRNTEAFF	TGCGCCAGCACTATCGACAGGAACACTGAAGCTTTCTTT
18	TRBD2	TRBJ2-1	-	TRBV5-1	CARRPDGGGGFSYNEQFF	TGCGCCCGCAGACCCGACGGGGGGGGCGGGTTTTCCTACAATGAGCAGTTCTTC
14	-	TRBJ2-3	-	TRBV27	CASSPYSQRGTQYF	TGTGCCAGCAGTCCCTATTCGCAACGTGGTACGCAGTATTTT
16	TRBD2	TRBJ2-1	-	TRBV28	CASSSIGTSVFDEQFF	TGTGCCAGCAGCTCGATAGGGACTAGCGTCTTCGATGAGCAGTTCTTC
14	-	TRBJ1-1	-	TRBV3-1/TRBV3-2	CASSLAGPTDEAFF	TGTGCCAGCAGCCTGGCCGGACCGACAGATGAAGCTTTCTTT